This T cell receptor beta chain was identified in a study of neurological immune-mediated disorders. TCRdb re-derived calls from the 5' RACE reads in MiXCR, one entry per CDR3 protein. The sample lists about 41,000 distinct CDR3 sequences, roughly 15% occurring once. The table lists this clonotype with many counts. Looked up from germline, CDR1 is DFQATT and CDR2 is SNEGSKA (reference sequence). Trimming removed 2 bases at V and 5 bases at J, with 15 bases between. The CDR3 extends over 14 amino acids. Use was made of under 1.2 million CD4+ or CD8+ T cells in sorted libraries. Sequenced material: CD4+ T cells from blood. The TCR comes from an older woman with HTLV-1-associated myelopathy (HAM/TSP). The chain is built from TRBV20-1 and TRBJ2-5, with D perhaps matching TRBD1 (6 bases). The CDR3 spells CSARRDTEGETQYF. The CDR3 DNA is TGCAGTGCTAGAAGGGACACCGAGGGGGAGACCCAGTACTTC.